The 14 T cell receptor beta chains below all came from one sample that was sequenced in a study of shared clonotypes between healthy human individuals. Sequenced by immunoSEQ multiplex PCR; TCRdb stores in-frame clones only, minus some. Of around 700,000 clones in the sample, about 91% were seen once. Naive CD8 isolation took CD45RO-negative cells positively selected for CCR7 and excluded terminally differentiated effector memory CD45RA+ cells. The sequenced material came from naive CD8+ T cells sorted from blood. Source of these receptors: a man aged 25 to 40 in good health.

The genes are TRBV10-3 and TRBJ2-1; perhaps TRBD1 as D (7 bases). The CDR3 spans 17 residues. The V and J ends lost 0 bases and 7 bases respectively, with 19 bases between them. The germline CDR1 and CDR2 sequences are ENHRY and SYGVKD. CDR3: CAISESSRLPGGNEQFF. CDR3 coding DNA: TGTGCCATCAGTGAGTCGTCAAGACTCCCAGGGGGGAATGAGCAGTTCTTC.

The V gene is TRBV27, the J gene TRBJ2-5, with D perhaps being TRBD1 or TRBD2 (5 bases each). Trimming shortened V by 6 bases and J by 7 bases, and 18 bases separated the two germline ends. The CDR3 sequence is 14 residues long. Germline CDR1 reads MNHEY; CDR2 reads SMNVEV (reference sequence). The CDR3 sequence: CASSTGTTPGTQYF. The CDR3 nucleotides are TGTGCCAGCAGCACCGGGACCACACCAGGGACCCAGTACTTC.

CDR3 coding DNA: TGTGCCAGCAGTTTATATTTCCCGACAGAATCCGGGACTAGCGGGAGTCGATACAATGAGCAGTTCTTC. Protein product: CASSLYFPTESGTSGSRYNEQFF. The V call is TRBV28, the J call TRBJ2-1, with 14 bases aligning to TRBD2. The CDR3 runs 23 residues. V shed 1 base, J shed 4 bases, and the junction held 21 bases outside the gene matches. Germline V gene lookup returns CDR1 MDHEN and CDR2 SYDVKM.

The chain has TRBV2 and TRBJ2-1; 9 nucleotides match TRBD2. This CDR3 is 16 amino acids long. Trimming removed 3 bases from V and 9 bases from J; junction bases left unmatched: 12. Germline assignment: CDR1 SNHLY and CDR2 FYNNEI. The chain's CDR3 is CASSENRGRAVSEQFF. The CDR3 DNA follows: TGTGCCAGCAGTGAGAATCGCGGGAGGGCCGTCAGTGAGCAGTTCTTC.

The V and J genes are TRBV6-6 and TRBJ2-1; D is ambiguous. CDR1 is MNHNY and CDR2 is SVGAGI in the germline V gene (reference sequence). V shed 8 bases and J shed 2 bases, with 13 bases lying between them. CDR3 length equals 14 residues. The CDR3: CASGVAGPYNEQFF. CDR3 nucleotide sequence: TGTGCCAGCGGCGTAGCAGGCCCCTACAATGAGCAGTTCTTC.

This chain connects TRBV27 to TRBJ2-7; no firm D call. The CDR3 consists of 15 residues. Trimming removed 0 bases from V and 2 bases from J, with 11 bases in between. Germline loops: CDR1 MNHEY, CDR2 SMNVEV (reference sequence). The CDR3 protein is CASSLSRVTAYEQYF. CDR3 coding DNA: TGTGCCAGCAGTTTATCTAGAGTGACCGCCTACGAGCAGTACTTC.

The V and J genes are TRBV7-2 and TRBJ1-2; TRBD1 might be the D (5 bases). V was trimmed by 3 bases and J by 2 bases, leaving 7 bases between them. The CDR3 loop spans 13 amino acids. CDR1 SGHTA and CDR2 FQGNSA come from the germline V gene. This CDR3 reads CASSLGPNYGYTF. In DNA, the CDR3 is TGTGCCAGCAGCTTGGGACCGAACTATGGCTACACCTTC.

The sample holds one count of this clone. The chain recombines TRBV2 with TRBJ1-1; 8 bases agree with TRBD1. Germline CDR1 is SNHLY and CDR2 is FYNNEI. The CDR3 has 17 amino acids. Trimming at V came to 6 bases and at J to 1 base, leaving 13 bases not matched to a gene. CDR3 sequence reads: CASSAGPTGDSNTEAFF. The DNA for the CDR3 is TGTGCCAGCAGCGCGGGACCGACAGGGGATTCGAACACTGAAGCTTTCTTT. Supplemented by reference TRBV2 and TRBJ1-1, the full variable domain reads EPEVTQTPSHQVTQMGQEVILRCVPISNHLYFYWYRQILGQKVEFLVSFYNNEISEKSEIFDDQFSVERPDGSNFTLKIRSTKLEDSAMYFCASSAGPTGDSNTEAFFGQGTRLTVV.

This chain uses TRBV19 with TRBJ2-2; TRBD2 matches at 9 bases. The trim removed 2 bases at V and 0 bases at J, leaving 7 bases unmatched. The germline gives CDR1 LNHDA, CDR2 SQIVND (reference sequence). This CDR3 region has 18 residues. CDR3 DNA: TGTGCCAGTAGTATACTAGCGGGAATGACTCCGAACACCGGGGAGCTGTTTTTT. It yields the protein CASSILAGMTPNTGELFF. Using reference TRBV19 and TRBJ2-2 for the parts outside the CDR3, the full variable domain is DGGITQSPKYLFRKEGQNVTLSCEQNLNHDAMYWYRQDPGQGLRLIYYSQIVNDFQKGDIAEGYSVSREKKESFPLTVTSAQKNPTAFYLCASSILAGMTPNTGELFFGEGSRLTVL.

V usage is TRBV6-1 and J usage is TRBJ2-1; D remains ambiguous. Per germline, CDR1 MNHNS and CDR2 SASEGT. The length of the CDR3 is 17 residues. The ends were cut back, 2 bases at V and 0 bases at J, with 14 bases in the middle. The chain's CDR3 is CASSENSLQSSYNEQFF. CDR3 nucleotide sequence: TGTGCCAGCAGTGAAAATTCCCTGCAAAGCTCCTACAATGAGCAGTTCTTC.

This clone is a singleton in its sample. The CDR3 is CASSIWSPSNEQFF. The DNA for the CDR3 is TGTGCCAGTAGTATATGGTCGCCTAGCAATGAGCAGTTCTTC. The chain has TRBV19 and TRBJ2-1; no reliable D call. Germline CDR1 and CDR2: LNHDA and SQIVND (reference sequence). The V and J ends lost 2 bases and 6 bases respectively, with 11 bases between them. CDR3 length equals 14 residues.

CDR3: CASSLGGLAGEGEQYF. The CDR3 bases are TGTGCCAGCAGCTTAGGGGGACTAGCGGGAGAAGGCGAGCAGTACTTC. The chain combines TRBV11-2 with TRBJ2-7; 14 positions agree with TRBD2. The CDR3 is made up of 16 amino acids. V trimming: 1 base; J trimming: 6 bases; junction bases outside the gene matches: 5. From germline, CDR1 is SGHAT and CDR2 FQNNGV.

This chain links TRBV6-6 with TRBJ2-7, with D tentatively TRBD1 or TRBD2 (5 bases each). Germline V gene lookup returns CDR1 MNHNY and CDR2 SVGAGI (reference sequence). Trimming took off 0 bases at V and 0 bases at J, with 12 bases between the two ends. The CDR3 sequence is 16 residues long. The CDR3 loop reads CASSYSLGENSYEQYF. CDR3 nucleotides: TGTGCCAGCAGTTACTCCTTGGGGGAGAACTCCTACGAGCAGTACTTC.

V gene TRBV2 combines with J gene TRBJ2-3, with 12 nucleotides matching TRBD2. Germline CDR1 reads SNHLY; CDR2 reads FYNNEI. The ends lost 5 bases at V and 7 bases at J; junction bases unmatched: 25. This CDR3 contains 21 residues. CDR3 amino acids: CASSRQPPITSGRPLTNTQYF. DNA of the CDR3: TGTGCCAGCAGTCGCCAACCCCCGATTACTAGCGGGAGGCCCCTCACGAATACGCAGTATTTT. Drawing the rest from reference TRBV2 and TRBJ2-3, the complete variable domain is EPEVTQTPSHQVTQMGQEVILRCVPISNHLYFYWYRQILGQKVEFLVSFYNNEISEKSEIFDDQFSVERPDGSNFTLKIRSTKLEDSAMYFCASSRQPPITSGRPLTNTQYFGPGTRLTVL.